The clone carrying this T cell receptor beta chain was observed at least ten times. The entry originates in a study of Graves' ophthalmopathy and Graves' hyperthyroidism. Amplified material comprised TCR beta CDR3 regions derived from RNA transcripts. In the first round, RT-PCR was carried out with HTBI primers, and a multiplex PCR formed the second round. TCRdb reprocessed the multiplex PCR reads via MiXCR and lists one record per CDR3 protein. The table lists almost 750,000 distinct CDR3 sequences, roughly two fifths of them singletons. CDR1 and CDR2 from the germline V gene are SEHNR and FQNEAQ (reference sequence). Trimming shortened V by 3 bases and J by 0 bases, and 12 bases separated the two germline ends. CDR3 size: 16 residues.

The rearrangement uses TRBV7-9 and TRBJ1-3; D is unresolved. Material for sequencing was peripheral blood. The origin of this receptor is an adult man with Graves' ophthalmopathy. The CDR3 loop is CASSLILTYSGNTIYF. The CDR3 DNA sequence: TGTGCCAGCAGCTTGATCCTTACTTACTCTGGAAACACCATATATTTT.